This is a list of T cell receptor beta chains from one sample in a study of post-analysis software for immune sequencing data. TCRdb independently ran MiXCR on the PCR reads; one entry per CDR3 protein. The sample shows fewer than 700,000 distinct CDR3 sequences, around 47% of them seen only once. Material: blood. The receptor set was obtained from a girl under 18 with multiple sclerosis. CDR3s include the opening cysteine and the closing phenylalanine or tryptophan. The size entry is marked missing in some rows and otherwise reads once, few, many or a size class.

J | V | size | CDR3
TRBJ2-1 | TRBV20-1 | once | CSARERGNEQFF
TRBJ2-5 | TRBV11-2 | NA | CASSLDRKRRGYF
TRBJ2-7 | TRBV7-2 | NA | CASSLTGLAEQYF
TRBJ2-1 | TRBV12-3/TRBV12-4 | few | CASSPIGGNNEQFF
TRBJ2-7 | TRBV6-2/TRBV6-3 | NA | CASSFVTDYEQYF
TRBJ1-1 | TRBV12-3/TRBV12-4 | few | CASSLFTEAFF
TRBJ2-1 | TRBV25-1 | NA | CASSLAGSCNEQFF
TRBJ2-6 | TRBV7-9 | NA | CASSLLTGASGANVLTF
TRBJ2-7 | TRBV12-3/TRBV12-4 | few | CASSPEDSSYEQYF
TRBJ2-2 | TRBV12-3/TRBV12-4 | once | CASSLGGIKSGELFF
TRBJ2-7 | TRBV28 | NA | CASSPVSEYEQYF
TRBJ1-5 | TRBV7-6 | few | CASSRDGRAQHF
TRBJ2-1 | TRBV12-3/TRBV12-4 | few | CASSSQLLTNEQFF
TRBJ2-7 | TRBV20-1 | NA | CSARPRDRAYEQYF
TRBJ2-3 | TRBV20-1 | NA | CRAHGGPTDTQYF
NA | TRBV3-1 | few | CASSPGTNAEQYF
TRBJ2-3 | TRBV5-5 | NA | CASSLVSGAGTDTQYF
TRBJ2-5 | TRBV10-3 | NA | CAISAGTGGEETQYF
TRBJ2-7 | TRBV20-1 | NA | CSAAWTDKSYEQYF
TRBJ2-3 | TRBV3-1 | few | CASSQDFADGGDTQYF
TRBJ2-7 | TRBV15 | NA | CATSRDPRTDYEQYF
TRBJ2-1 | TRBV19 | NA | CASSIDPGNNEQFF